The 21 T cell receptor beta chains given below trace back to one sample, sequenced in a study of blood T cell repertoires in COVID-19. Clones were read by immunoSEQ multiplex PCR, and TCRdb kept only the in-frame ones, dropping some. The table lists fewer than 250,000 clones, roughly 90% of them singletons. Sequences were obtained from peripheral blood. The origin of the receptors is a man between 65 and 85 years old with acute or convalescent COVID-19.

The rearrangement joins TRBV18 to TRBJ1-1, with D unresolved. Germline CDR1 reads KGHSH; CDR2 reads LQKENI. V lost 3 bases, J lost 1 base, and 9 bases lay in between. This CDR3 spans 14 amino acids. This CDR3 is CASSPRSKNTEAFF. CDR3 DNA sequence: TGTGCCAGCTCACCGAGGAGTAAGAACACTGAAGCTTTCTTT.

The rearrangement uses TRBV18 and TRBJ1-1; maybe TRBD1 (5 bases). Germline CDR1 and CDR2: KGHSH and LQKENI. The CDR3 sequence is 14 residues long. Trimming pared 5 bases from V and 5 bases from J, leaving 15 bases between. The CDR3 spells CASSTLDTQTEAFF. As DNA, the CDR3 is TGTGCCAGCTCAACCTTGGACACTCAGACTGAAGCTTTCTTT.

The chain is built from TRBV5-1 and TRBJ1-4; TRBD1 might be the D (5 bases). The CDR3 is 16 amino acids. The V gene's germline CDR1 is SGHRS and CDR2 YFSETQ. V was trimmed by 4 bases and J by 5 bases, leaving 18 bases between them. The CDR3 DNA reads TGCGCCAGCAGCCCCCTCCCGACAGACAACAATGAAAAACTGTTTTTT. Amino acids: CASSPLPTDNNEKLFF. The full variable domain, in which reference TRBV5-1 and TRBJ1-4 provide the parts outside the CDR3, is KAGVTQTPRYLIKTRGQQVTLSCSPISGHRSVSWYQQTPGQGLQFLFEYFSETQRNKGNFPGRFSGRQFSNSRSEMNVSTLELGDSALYLCASSPLPTDNNEKLFFGSGTQLSVL.

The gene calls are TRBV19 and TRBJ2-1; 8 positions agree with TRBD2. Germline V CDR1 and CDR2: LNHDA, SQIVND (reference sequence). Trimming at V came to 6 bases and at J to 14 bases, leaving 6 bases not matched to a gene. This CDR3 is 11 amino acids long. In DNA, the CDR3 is TGTGCCAGTAGCCGAGCGGGAGAGAAGTTCTTC. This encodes CASSRAGEKFF.

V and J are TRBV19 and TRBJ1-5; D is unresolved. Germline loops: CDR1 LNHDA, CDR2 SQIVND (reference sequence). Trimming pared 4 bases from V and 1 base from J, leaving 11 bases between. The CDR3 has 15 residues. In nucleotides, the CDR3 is TGTGCCAGTAGTACGACACCCAACAGCAATCAGCCCCAGCATTTT. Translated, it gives CASSTTPNSNQPQHF.

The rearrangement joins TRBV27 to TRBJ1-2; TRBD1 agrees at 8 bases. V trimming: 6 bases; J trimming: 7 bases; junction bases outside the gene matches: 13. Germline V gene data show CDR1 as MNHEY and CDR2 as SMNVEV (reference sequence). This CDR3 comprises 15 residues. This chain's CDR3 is CASSPRGQGAIGYTF. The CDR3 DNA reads TGTGCCAGCAGCCCAAGGGGGCAGGGGGCTATTGGCTACACCTTC.

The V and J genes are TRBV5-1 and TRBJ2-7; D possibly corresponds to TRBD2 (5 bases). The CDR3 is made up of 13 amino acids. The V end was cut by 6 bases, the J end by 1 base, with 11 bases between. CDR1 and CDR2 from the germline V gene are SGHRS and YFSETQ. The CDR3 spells CASKEEGSYEQYF. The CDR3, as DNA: TGCGCCAGCAAGGAAGAGGGTTCCTACGAGCAGTACTTC.

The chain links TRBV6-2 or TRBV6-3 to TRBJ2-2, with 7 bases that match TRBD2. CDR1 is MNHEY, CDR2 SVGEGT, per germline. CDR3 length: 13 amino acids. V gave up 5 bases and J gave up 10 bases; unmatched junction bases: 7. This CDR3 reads CASSTGGPVELFF. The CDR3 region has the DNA TGTGCCAGCAGTACGGGGGGTCCCGTGGAGCTGTTTTTT.

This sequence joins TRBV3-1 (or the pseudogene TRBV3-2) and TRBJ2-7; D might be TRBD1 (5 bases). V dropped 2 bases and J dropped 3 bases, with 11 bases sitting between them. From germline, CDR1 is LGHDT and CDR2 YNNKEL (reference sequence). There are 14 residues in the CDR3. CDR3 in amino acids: CASSQQGTGYEQYF. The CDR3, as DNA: TGTGCCAGCAGCCAACAGGGTACGGGCTACGAGCAGTACTTC.

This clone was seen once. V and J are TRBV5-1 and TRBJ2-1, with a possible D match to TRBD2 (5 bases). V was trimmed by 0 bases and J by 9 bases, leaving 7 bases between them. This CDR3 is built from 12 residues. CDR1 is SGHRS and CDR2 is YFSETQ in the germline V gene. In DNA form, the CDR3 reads TGCGCCAGCAGCTTGGTGGGGAGTGAGCAGTTCTTC. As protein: CASSLVGSEQFF.

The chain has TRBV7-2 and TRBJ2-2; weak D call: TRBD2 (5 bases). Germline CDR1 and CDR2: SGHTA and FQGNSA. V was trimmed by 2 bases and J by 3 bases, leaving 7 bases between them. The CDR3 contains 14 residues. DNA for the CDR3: TGTGCCAGCAGCTTATCGAGGGACACCGGGGAGCTGTTTTTT. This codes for CASSLSRDTGELFF.

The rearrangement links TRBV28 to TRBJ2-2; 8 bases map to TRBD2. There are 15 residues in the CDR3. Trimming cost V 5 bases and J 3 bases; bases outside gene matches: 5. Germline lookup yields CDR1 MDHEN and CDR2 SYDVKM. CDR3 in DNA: TGTGCCAGCAGTCCCCGGGGGGGTTACACCGGGGAGCTGTTTTTT. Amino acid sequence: CASSPRGGYTGELFF.

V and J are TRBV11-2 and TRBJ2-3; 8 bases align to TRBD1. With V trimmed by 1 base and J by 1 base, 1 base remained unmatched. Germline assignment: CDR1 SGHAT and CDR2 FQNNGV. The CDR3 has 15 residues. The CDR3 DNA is TGTGCCAGCAGCTTAGGGGACAGGCGCACAGATACGCAGTATTTT. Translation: CASSLGDRRTDTQYF.

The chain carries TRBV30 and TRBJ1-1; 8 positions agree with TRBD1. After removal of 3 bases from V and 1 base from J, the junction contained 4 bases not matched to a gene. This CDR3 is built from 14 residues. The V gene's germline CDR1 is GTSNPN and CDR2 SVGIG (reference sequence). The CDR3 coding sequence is TGTGCCTGGAGCGGACAGGGAAGGAACACTGAAGCTTTCTTT. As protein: CAWSGQGRNTEAFF.

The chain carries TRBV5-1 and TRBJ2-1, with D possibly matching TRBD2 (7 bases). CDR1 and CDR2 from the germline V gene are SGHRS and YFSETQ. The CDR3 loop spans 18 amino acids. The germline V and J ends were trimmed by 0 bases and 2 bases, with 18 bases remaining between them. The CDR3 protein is CASSLDGIAGAPYNEQFF. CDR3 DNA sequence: TGCGCCAGCAGCTTGGATGGCATCGCGGGGGCCCCCTACAATGAGCAGTTCTTC.

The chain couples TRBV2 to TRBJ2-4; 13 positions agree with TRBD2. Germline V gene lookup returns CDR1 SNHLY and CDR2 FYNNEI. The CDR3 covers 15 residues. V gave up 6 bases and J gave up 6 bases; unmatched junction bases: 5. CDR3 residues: CASSRGLAGVNIQYF. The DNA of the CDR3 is TGTGCCAGCAGCCGTGGACTAGCGGGAGTAAACATTCAGTACTTC.

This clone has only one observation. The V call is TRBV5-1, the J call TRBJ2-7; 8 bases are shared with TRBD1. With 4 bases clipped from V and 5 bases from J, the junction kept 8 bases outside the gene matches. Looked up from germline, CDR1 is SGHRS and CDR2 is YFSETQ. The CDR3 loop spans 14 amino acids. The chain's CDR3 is CASSLGRGLDEQYF. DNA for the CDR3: TGCGCCAGCAGCCTGGGCAGGGGGCTCGACGAGCAGTACTTC.

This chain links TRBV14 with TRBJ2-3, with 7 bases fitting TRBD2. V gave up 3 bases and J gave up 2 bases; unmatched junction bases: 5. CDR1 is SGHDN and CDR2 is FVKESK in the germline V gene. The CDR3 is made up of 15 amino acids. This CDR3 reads CASSQGGTTTDTQYF. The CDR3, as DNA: TGTGCCAGCAGCCAGGGCGGGACTACCACAGATACGCAGTATTTT.

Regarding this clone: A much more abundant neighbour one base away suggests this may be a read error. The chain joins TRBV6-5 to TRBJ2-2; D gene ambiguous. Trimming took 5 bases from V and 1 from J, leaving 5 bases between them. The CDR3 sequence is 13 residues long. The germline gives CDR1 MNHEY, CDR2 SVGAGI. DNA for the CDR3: TGTGCCAGCAGTACAGTGAACACCGGGGAGCTGTTTTTT. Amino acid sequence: CASSTVNTGELFF.

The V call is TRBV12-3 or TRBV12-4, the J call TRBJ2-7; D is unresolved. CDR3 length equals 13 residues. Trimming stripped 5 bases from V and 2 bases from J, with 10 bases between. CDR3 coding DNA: TGTGCCAGCAGTCCCAATGGGCCCTACGAGCAGTACTTC. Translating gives CASSPNGPYEQYF.

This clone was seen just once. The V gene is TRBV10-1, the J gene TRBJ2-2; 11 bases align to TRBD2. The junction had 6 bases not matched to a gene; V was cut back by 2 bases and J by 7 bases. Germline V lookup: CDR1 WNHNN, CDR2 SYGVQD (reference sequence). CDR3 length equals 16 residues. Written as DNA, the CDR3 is TGCGCCAGCAGTGAGACCACTAGCGGGAGCGACGGGGAGCTGTTTTTT. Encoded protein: CASSETTSGSDGELFF.